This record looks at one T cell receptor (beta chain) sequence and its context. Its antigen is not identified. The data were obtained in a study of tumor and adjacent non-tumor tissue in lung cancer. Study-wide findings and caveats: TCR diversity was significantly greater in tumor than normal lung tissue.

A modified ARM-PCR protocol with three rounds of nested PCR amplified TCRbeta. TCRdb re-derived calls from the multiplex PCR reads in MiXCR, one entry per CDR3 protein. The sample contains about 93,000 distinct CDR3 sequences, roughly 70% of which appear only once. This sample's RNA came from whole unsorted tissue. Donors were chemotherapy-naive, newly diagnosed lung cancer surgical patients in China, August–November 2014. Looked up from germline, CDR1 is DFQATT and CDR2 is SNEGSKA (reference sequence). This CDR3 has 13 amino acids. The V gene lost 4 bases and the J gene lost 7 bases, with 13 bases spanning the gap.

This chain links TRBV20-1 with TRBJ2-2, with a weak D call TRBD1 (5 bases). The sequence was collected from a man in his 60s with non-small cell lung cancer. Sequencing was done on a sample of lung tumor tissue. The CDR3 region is CSATATVIGELFF. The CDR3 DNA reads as TGCAGTGCTACCGCGACAGTGATCGGGGAGCTGTTTTTT.